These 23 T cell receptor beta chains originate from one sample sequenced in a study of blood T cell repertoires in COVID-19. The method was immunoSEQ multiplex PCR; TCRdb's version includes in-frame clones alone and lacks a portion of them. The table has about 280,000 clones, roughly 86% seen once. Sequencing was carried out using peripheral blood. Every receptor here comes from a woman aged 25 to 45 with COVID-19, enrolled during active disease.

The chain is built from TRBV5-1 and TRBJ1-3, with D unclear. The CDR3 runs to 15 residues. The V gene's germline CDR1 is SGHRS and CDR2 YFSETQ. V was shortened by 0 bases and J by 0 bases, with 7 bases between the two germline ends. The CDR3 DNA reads TGCGCCAGCAGCTTGGTCGGGGACTCTGGAAACACCATATATTTT. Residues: CASSLVGDSGNTIYF.

In DNA, the CDR3 is TGTGCCAGCAGCCAAGATCCCGGACAGGGTACCTCCTACGAGCAGTACTTC. This codes for CASSQDPGQGTSYEQYF. The chain carries TRBV4-2 and TRBJ2-7, with TRBD1 matching over 8 bases. The CDR3 has 17 amino acids. Per germline, CDR1 LGHNA and CDR2 YNFKEQ. The J segment lost 0 bases and the V segment lost 0 bases, leaving 7 bases of the junction unmatched.

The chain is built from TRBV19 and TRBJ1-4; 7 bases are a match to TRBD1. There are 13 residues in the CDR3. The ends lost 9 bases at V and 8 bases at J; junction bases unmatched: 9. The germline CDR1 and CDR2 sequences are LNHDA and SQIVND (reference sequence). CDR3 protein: CASNDRVGEKLFF. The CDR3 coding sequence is TGTGCCAGCAACGACAGGGTGGGCGAAAAACTGTTTTTT.

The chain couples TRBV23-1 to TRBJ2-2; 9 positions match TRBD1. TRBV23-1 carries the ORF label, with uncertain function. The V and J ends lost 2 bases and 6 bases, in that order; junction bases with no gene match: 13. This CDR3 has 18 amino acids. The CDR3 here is CASSQHRIDRGLAGELFF. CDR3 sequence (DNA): TGCGCCAGCAGTCAACACCGAATTGACAGGGGGTTGGCCGGGGAGCTGTTTTTT.

The CDR3 nucleotides read TGTGCCAGCAGTTCGGGGCAGGGGGCAATTTACTACTACGAGCAGTACTTC. Translated, it gives CASSSGQGAIYYYEQYF. The rearrangement uses TRBV6-2 or TRBV6-3 and TRBJ2-7, with 8 bases matching TRBD1. Germline lookup yields CDR1 MNHEY and CDR2 SVGEGT. The CDR3 sequence is 17 residues long. J gave up 3 bases and V 4 bases, and 14 bases lay outside the gene matches.

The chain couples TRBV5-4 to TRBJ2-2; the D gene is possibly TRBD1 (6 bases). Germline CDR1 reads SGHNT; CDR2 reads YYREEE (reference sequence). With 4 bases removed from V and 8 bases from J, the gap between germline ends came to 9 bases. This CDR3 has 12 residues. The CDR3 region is CASSIGTGELFF. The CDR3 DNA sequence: TGTGCCAGCAGCATAGGGACAGGGGAGCTGTTTTTT.

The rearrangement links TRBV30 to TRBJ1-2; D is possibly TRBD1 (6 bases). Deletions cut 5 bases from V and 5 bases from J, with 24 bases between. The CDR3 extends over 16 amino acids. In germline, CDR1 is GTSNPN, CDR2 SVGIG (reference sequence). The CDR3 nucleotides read TGTGCCTGGGGGTCAGGGGTATCCACCACCTTGTATGGCTACACCTTC. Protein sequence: CAWGSGVSTTLYGYTF. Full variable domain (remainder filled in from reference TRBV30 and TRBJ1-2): SQTIHQWPATLVQPVGSPLSLECTVEGTSNPNLYWYRQAAGRGLQLLFYSVGIGQISSEVPQNLSASRPQDRQFILSSKKLLLSDSGFYLCAWGSGVSTTLYGYTFGSGTRLTVV.

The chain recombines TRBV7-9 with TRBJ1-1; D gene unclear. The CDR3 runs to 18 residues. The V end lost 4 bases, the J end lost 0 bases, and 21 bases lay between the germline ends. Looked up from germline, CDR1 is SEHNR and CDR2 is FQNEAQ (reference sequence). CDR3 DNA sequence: TGTGCCAGCAGCTCCGTCCTGGATGATAGCGATCTGAACACTGAAGCTTTCTTT. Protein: CASSSVLDDSDLNTEAFF. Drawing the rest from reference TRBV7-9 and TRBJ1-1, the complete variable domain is DTGVSQNPRHKITKRGQNVTFRCDPISEHNRLYWYRQTLGQGPEFLTYFQNEAQLEKSRLLSDRFSAERPKGSFSTLEIQRTEQGDSAMYLCASSSVLDDSDLNTEAFFGQGTRLTVV.

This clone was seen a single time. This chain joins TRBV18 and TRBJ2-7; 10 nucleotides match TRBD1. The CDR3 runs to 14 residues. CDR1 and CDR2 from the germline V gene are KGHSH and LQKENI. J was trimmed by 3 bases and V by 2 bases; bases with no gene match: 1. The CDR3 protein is CASSPGTGVYEQYF. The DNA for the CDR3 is TGTGCCAGCTCACCAGGGACAGGGGTCTACGAGCAGTACTTC. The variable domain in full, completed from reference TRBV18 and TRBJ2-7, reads NAGVMQNPRHLVRRRGQEARLRCSPMKGHSHVYWYRQLPEEGLKFMVYLQKENIIDESGMPKERFSAEFPKEGPSILRIQQVVRGDSAAYFCASSPGTGVYEQYFGPGTRLTVT.

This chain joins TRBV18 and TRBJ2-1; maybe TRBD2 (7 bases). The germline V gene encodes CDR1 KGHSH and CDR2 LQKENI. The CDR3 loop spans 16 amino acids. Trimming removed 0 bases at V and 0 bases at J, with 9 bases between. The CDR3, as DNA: TGTGCCAGCTCACCACCGGGGGGGCCCTCCTACAATGAGCAGTTCTTC. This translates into CASSPPGGPSYNEQFF.

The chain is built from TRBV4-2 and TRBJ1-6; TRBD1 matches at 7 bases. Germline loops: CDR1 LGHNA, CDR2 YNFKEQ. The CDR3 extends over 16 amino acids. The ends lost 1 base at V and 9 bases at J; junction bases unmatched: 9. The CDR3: CASSQGTGAGGSPLHF. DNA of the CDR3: TGTGCCAGCAGCCAAGGTACAGGGGCGGGGGGTTCACCCCTCCACTTT.

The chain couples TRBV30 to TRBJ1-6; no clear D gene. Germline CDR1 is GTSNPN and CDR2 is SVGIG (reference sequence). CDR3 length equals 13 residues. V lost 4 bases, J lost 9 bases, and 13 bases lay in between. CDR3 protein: CAWTSQVGSPLHF. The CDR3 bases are TGTGCCTGGACGTCCCAAGTCGGTTCACCCCTCCACTTT.

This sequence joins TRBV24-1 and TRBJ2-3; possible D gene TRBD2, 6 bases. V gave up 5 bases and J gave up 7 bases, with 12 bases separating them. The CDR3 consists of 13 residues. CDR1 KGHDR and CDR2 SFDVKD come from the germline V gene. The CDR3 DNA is TGTGCCACCAGTGCCGGGGGAGGATATACGCAGTATTTT. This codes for CATSAGGGYTQYF.

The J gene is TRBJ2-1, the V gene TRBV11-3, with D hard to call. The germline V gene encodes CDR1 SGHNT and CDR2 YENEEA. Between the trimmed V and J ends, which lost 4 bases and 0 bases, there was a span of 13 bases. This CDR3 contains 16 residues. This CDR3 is CASSCEVHYSYNEQFF. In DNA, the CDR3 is TGTGCCAGCAGCTGCGAGGTACATTACTCCTACAATGAGCAGTTCTTC.

The CDR3 loop reads CATTSGGLTDTQYF. In nucleotides, the CDR3 is TGCGCCACAACTAGCGGGGGGCTCACAGATACGCAGTATTTT. The chain links TRBV10-2 to TRBJ2-3; TRBD2 matches 12 bases. Per germline, CDR1 WSHSY and CDR2 SAAADI. V trimming: 10 bases; J trimming: 2 bases; junction bases outside the gene matches: 4. The CDR3 sequence is 14 residues long.

CDR3 sequence (DNA): TGTGCCAGTAGCCCATACTGGGGGAGGGGTGAGCAGTTCTTC. This sequence encodes CASSPYWGRGEQFF. The chain has TRBV19 and TRBJ2-1; 7 bases align to TRBD2. The CDR3 loop spans 14 amino acids. V trimming: 6 bases; J trimming: 9 bases; junction bases outside the gene matches: 11. Germline values: CDR1 LNHDA, CDR2 SQIVND (reference sequence). Full variable domain (missing parts from reference TRBV19 and TRBJ2-1): DGGITQSPKYLFRKEGQNVTLSCEQNLNHDAMYWYRQDPGQGLRLIYYSQIVNDFQKGDIAEGYSVSREKKESFPLTVTSAQKNPTAFYLCASSPYWGRGEQFFGPGTRLTVL.

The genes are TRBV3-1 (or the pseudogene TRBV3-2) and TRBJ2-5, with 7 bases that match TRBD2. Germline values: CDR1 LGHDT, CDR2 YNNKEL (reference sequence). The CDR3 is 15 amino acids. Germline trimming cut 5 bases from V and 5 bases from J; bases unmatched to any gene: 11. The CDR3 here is CASSAVLARMETQYF. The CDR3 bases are TGTGCCAGCAGCGCAGTACTAGCGAGGATGGAGACCCAGTACTTC.

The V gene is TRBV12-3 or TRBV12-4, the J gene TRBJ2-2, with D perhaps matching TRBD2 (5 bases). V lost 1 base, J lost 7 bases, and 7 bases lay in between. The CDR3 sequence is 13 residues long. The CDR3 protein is CASSLVGGGELFF. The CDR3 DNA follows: TGTGCCAGCAGTTTAGTCGGAGGCGGGGAGCTGTTTTTT.

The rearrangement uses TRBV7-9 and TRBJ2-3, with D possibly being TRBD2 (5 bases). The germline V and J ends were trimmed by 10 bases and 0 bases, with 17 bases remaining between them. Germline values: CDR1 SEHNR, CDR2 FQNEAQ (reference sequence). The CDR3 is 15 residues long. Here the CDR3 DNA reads TGTGCCACCCCTCTGGGCGGGCGTAGCACAGATACGCAGTATTTT. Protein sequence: CATPLGGRSTDTQYF.

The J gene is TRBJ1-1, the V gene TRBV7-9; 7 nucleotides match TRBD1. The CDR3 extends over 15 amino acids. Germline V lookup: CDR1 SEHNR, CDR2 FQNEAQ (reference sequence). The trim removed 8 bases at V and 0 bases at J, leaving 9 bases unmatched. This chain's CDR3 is CASRGYRGMNTEAFF. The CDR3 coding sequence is TGTGCCAGCCGTGGGTACAGGGGAATGAACACTGAAGCTTTCTTT.

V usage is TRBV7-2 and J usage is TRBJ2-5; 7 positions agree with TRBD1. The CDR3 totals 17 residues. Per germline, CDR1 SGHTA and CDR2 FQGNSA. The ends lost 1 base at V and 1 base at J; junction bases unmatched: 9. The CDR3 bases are TGTGCCAGCAGCTTAGGGGTAGGGGGCGGGCCCCAAGAGACCCAGTACTTC. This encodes CASSLGVGGGPQETQYF. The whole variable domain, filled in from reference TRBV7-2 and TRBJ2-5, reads GAGVSQSPSNKVTEKGKDVELRCDPISGHTALYWYRQSLGQGLEFLIYFQGNSAPDKSGLPSDRFSAERTGGSVSTLTIQRTQQEDSAVYLCASSLGVGGGPQETQYFGPGTRLLVL.

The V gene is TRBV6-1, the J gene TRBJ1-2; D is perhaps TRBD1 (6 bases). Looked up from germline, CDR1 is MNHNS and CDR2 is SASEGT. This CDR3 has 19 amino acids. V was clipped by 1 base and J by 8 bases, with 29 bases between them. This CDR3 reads CASSEGGALIRGHVGGYTF. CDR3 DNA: TGTGCCAGCAGTGAAGGAGGGGCCTTAATCCGGGGACACGTTGGGGGCTACACCTTC.

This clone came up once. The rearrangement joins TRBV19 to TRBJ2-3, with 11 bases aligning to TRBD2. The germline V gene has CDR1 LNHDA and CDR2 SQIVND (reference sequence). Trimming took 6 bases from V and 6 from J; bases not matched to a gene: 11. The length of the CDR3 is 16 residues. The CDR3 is CASSLELAGAVDTQYF. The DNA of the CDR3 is TGTGCCAGTAGCCTAGAACTAGCGGGGGCGGTGGATACGCAGTATTTT.